The 19 T cell receptor beta chains below come from one sample, sequenced in a study of cytomegalovirus exposure and HLA in healthy donors. Primers: 60 Vbeta forward and 13 Jbeta reverse. The protocol was immunoSEQ multiplex PCR, while the TCRdb copy is restricted to in-frame clones and leaves out a portion. The sample includes 100,000 to 150,000 clones. Source material: PBMCs. The receptors were sampled from a woman in her thirties or forties in good health and CMV-seropositive.

Comments on this clone: The junction departs from the called germline gene at one end, perhaps through a read error. The gene calls are TRBV7-7 and TRBJ2-1; 12 positions match TRBD2. CDR1 is SSHAT and CDR2 is FNYEAQ in the germline V gene (reference sequence). The CDR3 has 18 residues. CDR3 nucleotide sequence: TGTGCTAGCAGCTTAGCGCCTAGCGGGAGGGGTGCCTACAATGAGCAGTTCTTC. This encodes CASSLAPSGRGAYNEQFF.

V gene TRBV2 combines with J gene TRBJ2-2; weak D call: TRBD1 (6 bases). Trimming removed 4 bases at V and 6 bases at J, with 15 bases between. The germline gives CDR1 SNHLY, CDR2 FYNNEI. This CDR3 region has 15 residues. The CDR3 DNA reads TGTGCCAGCAGTGTCTGGACAGTCGGGTCCGGGGAGCTGTTTTTT. Its translation: CASSVWTVGSGELFF.

The chain combines TRBV12-5 with TRBJ2-3; 8 bases agree with TRBD2. The V gene end was trimmed by 7 bases and the J gene end by 4 bases; junction bases not matched to a gene: 13. The germline CDR1 and CDR2 sequences are LGHNT and FRNRAP. The CDR3 extends over 16 amino acids. The CDR3 region has the DNA TGTGCTAGTGCCCCCACCAGCGGGAGAGGGGCAGATACGCAGTATTTT. It specifies CASAPTSGRGADTQYF.

V usage is TRBV5-6 and J usage is TRBJ1-4, with D possibly matching TRBD1 (6 bases). The V and J ends lost 3 bases and 5 bases respectively, with 14 bases between them. CDR3 length: 15 residues. Per the germline V gene, CDR1 is SGHDT and CDR2 is YYEEEE. The CDR3 DNA reads as TGTGCCAGCAGCTCGCGACAGGCAATAAATGAAAAACTGTTTTTT. Translation gives CASSSRQAINEKLFF. The full variable domain, in which reference TRBV5-6 and TRBJ1-4 provide the parts outside the CDR3, is DAGVTQSPTHLIKTRGQQVTLRCSPKSGHDTVSWYQQALGQGPQFIFQYYEEEERQRGNFPDRFSGHQFPNYSSELNVNALLLGDSALYLCASSSRQAINEKLFFGSGTQLSVL.

The rearrangement joins TRBV11-2 to TRBJ2-7; perhaps TRBD2 as D (5 bases). Germline V gene lookup returns CDR1 SGHAT and CDR2 FQNNGV. The V end lost 6 bases, the J end lost 4 bases, and 16 bases lay between the germline ends. This CDR3 is 14 amino acids long. This CDR3 reads CASSHDYHGYEQYF. CDR3 bases: TGTGCCAGCAGTCACGACTACCACGGGTACGAGCAGTACTTC.

V and J are TRBV9 and TRBJ1-2; no clear D. This CDR3 comprises 12 residues. In germline, CDR1 is SGDLS, CDR2 YYNGEE. Trimming pared 5 bases from V and 4 bases from J, leaving 9 bases between. The CDR3 loop reads CASSIPSYGYTF. The CDR3 nucleotides are TGTGCCAGCAGTATCCCTTCCTATGGCTACACCTTC. The variable domain in full, completed from reference TRBV9 and TRBJ1-2, reads DSGVTQTPKHLITATGQRVTLRCSPRSGDLSVYWYQQSLDQGLQFLIQYYNGEERAKGNILERFSAQQFPDLHSELNLSSLELGDSALYFCASSIPSYGYTFGSGTRLTVV.

V is TRBV28 and J is TRBJ1-4; 9 positions agree with TRBD1. CDR1 is MDHEN and CDR2 is SYDVKM in the germline V gene. V shed 5 bases, J shed 3 bases, and the junction held 7 bases outside the gene matches. The CDR3 runs to 16 residues. CDR3 coding DNA: TGTGCCAGCAGTATTTACAGGGGGCAGTCTAATGAAAAACTGTTTTTT. Translated: CASSIYRGQSNEKLFF.

The chain has TRBV5-1 and TRBJ2-2; D possibly corresponds to TRBD1 (6 bases). This CDR3 contains 16 residues. CDR1 is SGHRS, CDR2 YFSETQ, per germline. V was shortened by 2 bases and J by 0 bases, with 11 bases between the two germline ends. CDR3 coding DNA: TGCGCCAGCAGCTTTTACAGGGACCCGAACACCGGGGAGCTGTTTTTT. Its protein is CASSFYRDPNTGELFF.

The chain's CDR3 is CASSLGQIMNTEAFF. The CDR3 region has the DNA TGTGCCAGCAGCTTGGGGCAGATCATGAACACTGAAGCTTTCTTT. The V gene is TRBV5-6, the J gene TRBJ1-1, with no clear D. Trimming took off 0 bases at V and 0 bases at J, with 9 bases between the two ends. Looked up from germline, CDR1 is SGHDT and CDR2 is YYEEEE. This CDR3 contains 15 residues.

V and J are TRBV4-1 and TRBJ1-1; 7 positions match TRBD1. Germline V gene sequence: CDR1 MGHRA, CDR2 YSYEKL. Trimming removed 0 bases from V and 4 bases from J; junction bases left unmatched: 8. This CDR3 spans 16 amino acids. CDR3 DNA: TGCGCCAGCAGCCAAGATAGAGGGGGCCGGAGCACTGAAGCTTTCTTT. It yields the protein CASSQDRGGRSTEAFF.

This chain connects TRBV28 to TRBJ1-1, with 7 bases identical to TRBD1. The germline V gene has CDR1 MDHEN and CDR2 SYDVKM. The J segment lost 4 bases and the V segment lost 6 bases, leaving 8 bases of the junction unmatched. The CDR3 length is 14 residues. The CDR3 is CASRSGGGGTEAFF. CDR3 DNA: TGTGCCAGCAGGTCAGGGGGAGGAGGCACTGAAGCTTTCTTT.

V is TRBV11-2 and J is TRBJ2-4; D uncertain. Trimming cost V 6 bases and J 0 bases, with 6 bases left between them. Looked up from germline, CDR1 is SGHAT and CDR2 is FQNNGV. The CDR3 covers 13 residues. CDR3 nucleotide sequence: TGTGCCAGCAGAGCGATAGCCAAAAACATTCAGTACTTC. This encodes CASRAIAKNIQYF. Looking up the rest from reference TRBV11-2 and TRBJ2-4 gives the full variable domain: EAGVAQSPRYKIIEKRQSVAFWCNPISGHATLYWYQQILGQGPKLLIQFQNNGVVDDSQLPKDRFSAERLKGVDSTLKIQPAKLEDSAVYLCASRAIAKNIQYFGAGTRLSVL.

This rearrangement joins TRBV27 to TRBJ1-5; TRBD1 matches 8 bases. This CDR3 contains 14 residues. CDR1 is MNHEY and CDR2 is SMNVEV in the germline V gene (reference sequence). The V gene end was trimmed by 6 bases and the J gene end by 5 bases; junction bases not matched to a gene: 6. The DNA of the CDR3 is TGTGCCAGCAGCCCGACAGGGGTGGATCAGCCCCAGCATTTT. It translates to CASSPTGVDQPQHF.

This rearrangement joins TRBV9 to TRBJ2-1, with 8 nucleotides matching TRBD2. The CDR3 extends over 17 amino acids. CDR1 SGDLS and CDR2 YYNGEE come from the germline V gene. V was clipped by 0 bases and J by 7 bases; unmatched bases: 12. CDR3: CASSVGGNGRAGNEQFF. The DNA for the CDR3 is TGTGCCAGCAGCGTAGGCGGGAACGGGAGGGCCGGTAATGAGCAGTTCTTC.

In DNA, the CDR3 is TGTGCCAGTAGTATAGTTCTAGCGGGCGATACGCAGTATTTT. It translates to CASSIVLAGDTQYF. The gene calls are TRBV19 and TRBJ2-3, with TRBD2 matching over 8 bases. This CDR3 has 14 amino acids. Losses at the gene ends were 1 base for V and 6 bases for J; bases not matched to a gene: 3. The V gene's germline CDR1 is LNHDA and CDR2 SQIVND (reference sequence).

This rearrangement joins TRBV7-3 to TRBJ2-1; 8 bases are a match to TRBD2. Per the germline V gene, CDR1 is SGHTA and CDR2 is FQGTGA. CDR3 length: 14 amino acids. With V trimmed by 2 bases and J by 7 bases, 4 bases remained unmatched. Here the CDR3 DNA reads TGTGCCAGCAGCTTAGGGGGGACTAGGAATGAGCAGTTCTTC. Translating gives CASSLGGTRNEQFF.

V and J are TRBV5-6 and TRBJ2-5, with 9 bases that match TRBD2. The closer fit of TRBJ2-7 to the DNA end suggests the J call may be wrong. CDR3 length: 15 amino acids. Per the germline V gene, CDR1 is SGHDT and CDR2 is YYEEEE. CDR3 nucleotides: TGTGCCAGCAGCTTGTTAAGGACTAGCGCGAACGAGCAGTACTTC. It specifies CASSLLRTSANEQYF.

The CDR3 coding sequence is TGTGCCAGCTCACCACGGAAGGGGGCGGCCGGGGAGCTGTTTTTT. Encoded protein: CASSPRKGAAGELFF. This chain joins TRBV18 and TRBJ2-2; 7 nucleotides match TRBD1. The CDR3 covers 15 residues. The germline gives CDR1 KGHSH, CDR2 LQKENI. Trimming cost V 1 base and J 6 bases; bases outside gene matches: 5.

The chain employs TRBV5-6 and TRBJ2-1, with 8 bases fitting TRBD2. Germline values: CDR1 SGHDT, CDR2 YYEEEE. V lost 1 base to trimming and J lost 7 bases; unmatched junction nucleotides: 10. The length of the CDR3 is 16 residues. CDR3 bases: TGTGCCAGCAGCTTGTCGGGCAGCGGGAGAGGAAATGAGCAGTTCTTC. Amino acids: CASSLSGSGRGNEQFF.